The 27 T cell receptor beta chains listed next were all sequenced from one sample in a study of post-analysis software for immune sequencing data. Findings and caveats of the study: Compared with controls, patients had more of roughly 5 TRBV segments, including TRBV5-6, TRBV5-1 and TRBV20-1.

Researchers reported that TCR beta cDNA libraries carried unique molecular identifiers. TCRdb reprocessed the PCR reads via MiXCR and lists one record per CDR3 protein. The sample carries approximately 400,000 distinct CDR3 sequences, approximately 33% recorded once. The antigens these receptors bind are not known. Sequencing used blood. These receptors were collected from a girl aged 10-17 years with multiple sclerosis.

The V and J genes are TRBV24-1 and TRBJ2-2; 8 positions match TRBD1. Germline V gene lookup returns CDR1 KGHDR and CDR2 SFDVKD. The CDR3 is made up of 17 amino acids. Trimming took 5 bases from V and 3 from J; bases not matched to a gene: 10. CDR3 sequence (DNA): TGTGCCACCAGTGGGGGGACAGGCAAAGGGGACACCGGGGAGCTGTTTTTT. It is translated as CATSGGTGKGDTGELFF.

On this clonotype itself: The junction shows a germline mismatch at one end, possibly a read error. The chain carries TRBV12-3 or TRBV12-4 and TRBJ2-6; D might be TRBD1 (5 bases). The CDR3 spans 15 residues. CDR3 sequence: CASSPISSGANVRTF. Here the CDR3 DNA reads TGTGCCAGCAGCCCTATTAGCTCTGGGGCCAACGTCCGGACTTTC.

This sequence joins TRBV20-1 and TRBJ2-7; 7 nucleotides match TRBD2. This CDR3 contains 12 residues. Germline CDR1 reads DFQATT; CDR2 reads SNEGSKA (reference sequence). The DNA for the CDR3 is TGCAGCCTACCCTCGTCGGGGGGCGAGCAGTACTTC. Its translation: CSLPSSGGEQYF.

CDR3 sequence: CSVEAGRPQAKTQYF. The CDR3 DNA is TGCAGCGTTGAAGCAGGACGGCCCCAGGCAAAGACCCAGTACTTC. The V and J genes are TRBV29-1 and TRBJ2-7; the D is unclear. The better agreement between TRBJ2-5 and the DNA end casts doubt on the J call. The CDR3 is made up of 15 amino acids. Germline V gives CDR1 SQVTM, CDR2 ANQGSEA.

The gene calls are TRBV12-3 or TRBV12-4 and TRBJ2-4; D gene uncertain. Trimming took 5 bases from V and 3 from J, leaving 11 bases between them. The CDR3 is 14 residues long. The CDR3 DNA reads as TGTGCCAGCAGTGTAGGGTGGGACAAAAACATTCAGTACTTC. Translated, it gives CASSVGWDKNIQYF.

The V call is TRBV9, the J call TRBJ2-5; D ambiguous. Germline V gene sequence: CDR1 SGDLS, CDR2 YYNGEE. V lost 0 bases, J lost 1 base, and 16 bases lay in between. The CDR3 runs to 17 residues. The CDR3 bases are TGTGCCAGCAGCGTAGCTACGAGAACCGGGCCCCAAGAGACCCAGTACTTC. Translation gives CASSVATRTGPQETQYF.

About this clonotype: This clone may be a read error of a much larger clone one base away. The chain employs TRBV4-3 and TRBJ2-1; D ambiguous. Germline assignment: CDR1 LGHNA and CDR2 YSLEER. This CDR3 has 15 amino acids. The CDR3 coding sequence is TGCGCCAGCGGCCAAGGGCCCGCCGCCTACAATGAGCAGTTCTTC. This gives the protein CASGQGPAAYNEQFF.

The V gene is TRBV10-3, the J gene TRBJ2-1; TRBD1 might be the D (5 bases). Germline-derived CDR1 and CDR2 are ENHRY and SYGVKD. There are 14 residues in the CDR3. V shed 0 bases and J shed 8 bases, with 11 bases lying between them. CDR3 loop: CAISESQASDEQFF. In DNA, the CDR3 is TGTGCCATCAGTGAGTCACAGGCCTCGGATGAGCAGTTCTTC.

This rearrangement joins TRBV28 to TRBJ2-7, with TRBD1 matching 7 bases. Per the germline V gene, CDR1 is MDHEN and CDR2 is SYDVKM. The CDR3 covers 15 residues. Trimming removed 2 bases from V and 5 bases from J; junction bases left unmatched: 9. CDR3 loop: CASSLSRETGDEQYF. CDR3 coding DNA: TGTGCCAGCAGTTTAAGCAGGGAAACAGGGGACGAGCAGTACTTC.

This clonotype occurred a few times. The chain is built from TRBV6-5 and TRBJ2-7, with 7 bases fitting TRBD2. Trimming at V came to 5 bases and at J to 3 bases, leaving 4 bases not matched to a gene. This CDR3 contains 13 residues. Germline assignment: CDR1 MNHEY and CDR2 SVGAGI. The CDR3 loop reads CASSTSEFYEQYF. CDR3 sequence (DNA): TGTGCCAGCAGTACTAGCGAGTTCTACGAGCAGTACTTC.

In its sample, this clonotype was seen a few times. The CDR3: CASMRRVGRTDTQYF. DNA of the CDR3: TGTGCCAGCATGAGGCGGGTCGGCCGCACAGATACGCAGTATTTT. V usage is TRBV2 and J usage is TRBJ2-3, with D maybe TRBD2 (5 bases). Germline lookup yields CDR1 SNHLY and CDR2 FYNNEI. CDR3 length: 15 amino acids. Trimming took off 7 bases at V and 1 base at J, with 15 bases between the two ends.

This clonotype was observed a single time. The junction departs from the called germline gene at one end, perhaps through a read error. The CDR3 nucleotides are TGCGTCAGCAGCCAAGATCAAGGGCAGCCCCAGCATTTT. This codes for CVSSQDQGQPQHF. J is TRBJ1-5 and V is TRBV4-1; unclear D gene. Germline V gene lookup returns CDR1 MGHRA and CDR2 YSYEKL. CDR3 length equals 13 residues.

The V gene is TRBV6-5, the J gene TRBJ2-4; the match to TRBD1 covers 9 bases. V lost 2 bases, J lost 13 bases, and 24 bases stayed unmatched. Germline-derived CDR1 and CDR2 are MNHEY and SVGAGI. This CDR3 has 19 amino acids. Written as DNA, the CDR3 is TGTGCCAGCAGTTACGGGAACCGGGACAGGGAAATGAGACCCTACGGGCAGTACTTC. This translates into CASSYGNRDREMRPYGQYF.

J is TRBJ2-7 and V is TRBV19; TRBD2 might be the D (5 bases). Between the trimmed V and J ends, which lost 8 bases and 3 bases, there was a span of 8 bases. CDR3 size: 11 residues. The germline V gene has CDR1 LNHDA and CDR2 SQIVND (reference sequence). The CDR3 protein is CASGRGYEQYF. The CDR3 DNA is TGTGCCAGTGGTCGGGGCTACGAGCAGTACTTC.

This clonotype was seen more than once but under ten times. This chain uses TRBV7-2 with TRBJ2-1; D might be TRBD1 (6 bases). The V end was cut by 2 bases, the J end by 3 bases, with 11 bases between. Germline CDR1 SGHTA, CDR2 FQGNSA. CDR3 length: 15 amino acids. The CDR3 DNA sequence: TGTGCCAGCAGCTTATTCAGGGGCGTCTACAATGAGCAGTTCTTC. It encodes CASSLFRGVYNEQFF.

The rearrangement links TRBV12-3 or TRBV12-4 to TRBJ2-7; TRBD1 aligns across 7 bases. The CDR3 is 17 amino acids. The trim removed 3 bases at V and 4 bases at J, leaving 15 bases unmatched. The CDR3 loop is CASSFNPGTVGEYEQYF. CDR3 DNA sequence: TGTGCCAGCAGTTTTAACCCGGGGACAGTAGGGGAGTACGAGCAGTACTTC.

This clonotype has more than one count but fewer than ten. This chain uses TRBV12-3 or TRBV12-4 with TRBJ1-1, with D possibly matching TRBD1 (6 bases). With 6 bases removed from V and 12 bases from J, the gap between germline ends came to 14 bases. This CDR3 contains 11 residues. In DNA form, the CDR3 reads TGTGCCAGCAGGTTACGGGACAACCCTTTCTTT. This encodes CASRLRDNPFF.

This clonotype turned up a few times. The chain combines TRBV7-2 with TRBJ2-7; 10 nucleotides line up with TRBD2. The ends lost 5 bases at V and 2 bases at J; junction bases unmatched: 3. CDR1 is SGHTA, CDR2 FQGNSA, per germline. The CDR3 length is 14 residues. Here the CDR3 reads CASSPAGGAYEQYF. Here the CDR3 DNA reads TGTGCCAGCAGCCCAGCGGGGGGGGCCTACGAGCAGTACTTC.

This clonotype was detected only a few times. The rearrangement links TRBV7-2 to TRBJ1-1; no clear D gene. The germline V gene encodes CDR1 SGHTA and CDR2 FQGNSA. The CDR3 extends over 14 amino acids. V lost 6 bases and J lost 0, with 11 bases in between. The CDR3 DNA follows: TGTGCCAGCAGTCCCCGCAGGCTGAACACTGAAGCTTTCTTT. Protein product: CASSPRRLNTEAFF.

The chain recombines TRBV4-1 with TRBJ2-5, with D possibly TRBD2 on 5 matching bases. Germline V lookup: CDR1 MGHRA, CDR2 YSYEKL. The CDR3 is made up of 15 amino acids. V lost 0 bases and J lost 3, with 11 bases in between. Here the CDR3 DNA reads TGCGCCAGCAGCCAAGACGGCGGTAGCGAAGAGACCCAGTACTTC. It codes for CASSQDGGSEETQYF.

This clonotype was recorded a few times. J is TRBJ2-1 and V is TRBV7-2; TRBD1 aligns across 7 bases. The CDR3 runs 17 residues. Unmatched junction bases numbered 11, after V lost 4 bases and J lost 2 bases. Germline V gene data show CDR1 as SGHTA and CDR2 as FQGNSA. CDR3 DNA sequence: TGTGCCAGCAGCTCGCGGACAGGAATGTTGACCTACAATGAGCAGTTCTTC. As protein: CASSSRTGMLTYNEQFF.

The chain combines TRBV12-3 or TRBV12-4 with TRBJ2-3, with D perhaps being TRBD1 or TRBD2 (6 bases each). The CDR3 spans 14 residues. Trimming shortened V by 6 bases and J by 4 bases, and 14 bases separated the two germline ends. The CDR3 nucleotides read TGTGCCAGCAGATCTACAGGGAGGTCAGATACGCAGTATTTT. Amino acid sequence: CASRSTGRSDTQYF.

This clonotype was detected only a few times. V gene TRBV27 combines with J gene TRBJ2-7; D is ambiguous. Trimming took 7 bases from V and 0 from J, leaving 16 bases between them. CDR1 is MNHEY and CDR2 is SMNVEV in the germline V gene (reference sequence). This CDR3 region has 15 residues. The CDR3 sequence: CASKPEQTTSYEQYF. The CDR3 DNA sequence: TGTGCCAGCAAGCCGGAACAGACGACCTCCTACGAGCAGTACTTC.

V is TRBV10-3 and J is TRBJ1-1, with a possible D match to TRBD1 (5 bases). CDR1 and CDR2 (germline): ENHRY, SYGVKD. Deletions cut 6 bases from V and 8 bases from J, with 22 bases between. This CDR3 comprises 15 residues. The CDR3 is CAISLGRAEGFEAFF. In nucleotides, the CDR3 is TGTGCCATCAGCCTGGGACGCGCCGAGGGATTCGAAGCTTTCTTT.

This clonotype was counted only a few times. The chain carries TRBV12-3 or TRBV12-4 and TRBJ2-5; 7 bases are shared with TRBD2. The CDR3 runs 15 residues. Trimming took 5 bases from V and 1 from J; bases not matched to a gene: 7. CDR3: CASSRAGDPQETQYF. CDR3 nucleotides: TGTGCCAGCAGTCGGGCGGGGGACCCCCAAGAGACCCAGTACTTC.

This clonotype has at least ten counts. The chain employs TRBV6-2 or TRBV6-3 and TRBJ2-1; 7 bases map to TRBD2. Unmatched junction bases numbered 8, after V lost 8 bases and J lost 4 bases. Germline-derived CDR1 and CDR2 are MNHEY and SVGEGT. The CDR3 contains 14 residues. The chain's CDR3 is CASGPGGGYNEQFF. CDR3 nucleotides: TGTGCCAGCGGACCTGGGGGGGGGTACAATGAGCAGTTCTTC.

CDR3 sequence reads: CATVVGGQFF. CDR3 DNA sequence: TGTGCCACTGTTGTGGGCGGGCAGTTCTTC. The genes are TRBV19 and TRBJ2-1, with D unresolved. Between the trimmed V and J ends, which lost 10 bases and 12 bases, there was a span of 13 bases. This CDR3 has 10 residues. The V gene's germline CDR1 is LNHDA and CDR2 SQIVND (reference sequence).